The 7 T cell receptor beta chains presented below share a single source sample, sequenced in a study of tumor-infiltrating lymphocytes in primary liver carcinoma. TCR beta cDNA was prepared out of 500 ng total RNA by means of a constant-region primer. ARM-PCR, slightly modified, supplied the TCR beta libraries through three nested multiplex PCR rounds. Two initial PCR rounds of roughly 10 cycles each paired TRBV1-TRBV30 forward primers with a C-beta reverse primer. MiXCR was run by TCRdb on the multiplex PCR reads, yielding one entry per CDR3 protein. The profile shows more than 150,000 distinct CDR3 sequences, about 60% of them singletons. Unsorted whole blood served as the source of blood RNA, and germline DNA was extracted as well. The sample consisted of peripheral blood. The receptor set was obtained from a man in his forties or fifties with primary liver carcinoma and hepatitis B virus infection.

This chain links TRBV6-6 with TRBJ2-3; 8 positions agree with TRBD2. V shed 1 base and J 6 bases; nucleotides not matched to a gene: 9. CDR3 length equals 16 residues. The V gene's germline CDR1 is MNHNY and CDR2 SVGAGI (reference sequence). CDR3 sequence (DNA): TGTGCCAGCAGTTACTACGGGACTAGTGGGGAGGATACGCAGTATTTT. Protein product: CASSYYGTSGEDTQYF.

This clonotype showed up just a few times. The CDR3 region is CASSQRTGSLTGEQFF. DNA of the CDR3: TGCGCCAGCAGCCAGAGGACAGGGTCCTTGACGGGTGAGCAGTTCTTC. V is TRBV4-1 and J is TRBJ2-1; TRBD1 matches 8 bases. Unmatched junction bases numbered 13, after V lost 3 bases and J lost 9 bases. Per the germline V gene, CDR1 is MGHRA and CDR2 is YSYEKL. This CDR3 spans 16 amino acids.

Concerning this clonotype itself: Its ends do not fully match the called genes, so a read error is possible. The gene calls are TRBV11-2 and TRBJ2-1; TRBD2 matches at 9 bases. This CDR3 has 17 residues. Germline V lookup: CDR1 SGHAT, CDR2 FQNNGV. Here the CDR3 DNA reads TGTGCCAGCAGCCCCCGACTAGCGGAAGGCTCCTGCAATGAGCAGTTCTTC. Translating gives CASSPRLAEGSCNEQFF.

In this sample, this clonotype turned up a few times. As DNA, the CDR3 is TGCAGCGTTGCCGAGTACCAAGAGACCCAGTACTTC. Its protein is CSVAEYQETQYF. The J gene is TRBJ2-5, the V gene TRBV29-1; no firm D call. Trimming pared 4 bases from V and 0 bases from J, leaving 6 bases between. CDR1 is SQVTM, CDR2 ANQGSEA, per germline. The CDR3 consists of 12 residues.

This clonotype was recorded once. Germline is not matched at one junction end, which may reflect a read error. The chain uses TRBV11-3 and TRBJ2-3; possibly TRBD1 for D (6 bases). This CDR3 region has 15 residues. The germline V gene has CDR1 SGHNT and CDR2 YENEEA. Here the CDR3 DNA reads TGTGCCAGCATCAAGGACAGTGGCCGCCCAGATACGCAATATTTT. Translating gives CASIKDSGRPDTQYF.

Many counts were recorded for this clonotype. The chain joins TRBV7-9 to TRBJ2-5; 12 nucleotides match TRBD1. CDR1 is SEHNR and CDR2 is FQNEAQ in the germline V gene (reference sequence). The CDR3 is 16 amino acids. With 1 base clipped from V and 2 bases from J, the junction kept 2 bases outside the gene matches. The CDR3 DNA reads TGTGCCAGCAGCTTAGGGGACAGGGGGCTGCAAGAGACCCAGTACTTC. Translated: CASSLGDRGLQETQYF.

The V call is TRBV29-1, the J call TRBJ2-7; the D gene is possibly TRBD2 (10 bases). Germline V gene data show CDR1 as SQVTM and CDR2 as ANQGSEA. V shed 5 bases and J shed 0 bases, with 29 bases lying between them. The length of the CDR3 is 19 residues. The CDR3 nucleotides are TGCAGCGTTTGGACAGGGGCGATAGCGGGAGGTGGTAGCTCCTACGAGCAGTACTTC. Residues: CSVWTGAIAGGGSSYEQYF.